The 20 T cell receptor beta chains below all came from one sample that was sequenced in a study of cytomegalovirus exposure and HLA in healthy donors. It was with 60 Vbeta and 13 Jbeta primers that the PCR ran. The method was immunoSEQ multiplex PCR; TCRdb's version includes in-frame clones alone and lacks a portion of them. The repertoire consists of 150,000 to 200,000 clones, with about 76% occurring once and the leading ten covering more than 0.35%. Sequencing was done on a sample of PBMCs. Receptor source: a male donor in good health and CMV-seropositive.

The chain is built from TRBV10-3 and TRBJ2-7, with TRBD2 matching over 7 bases. In germline, CDR1 is ENHRY, CDR2 SYGVKD. Unmatched junction bases numbered 8, after V lost 6 bases and J lost 6 bases. CDR3 size: 13 residues. This CDR3 reads CAISLAEGTEQYF. CDR3 nucleotide sequence: TGTGCCATCAGCCTAGCGGAAGGTACCGAGCAGTACTTC.

In regard to this clone: Other nucleotide sequences in the sample specify the same CDR3. The chain has TRBV7-2 and TRBJ1-5; TRBD1 matches at 9 bases. The length of the CDR3 is 14 residues. V lost 5 bases and J lost 6; bases outside the gene matches: 5. Per germline, CDR1 SGHTA and CDR2 FQGNSA. The CDR3 protein is CASSPDRGGQPQHF. As DNA, the CDR3 is TGTGCCAGCAGCCCGGACAGGGGAGGTCAGCCCCAGCATTTT.

The chain joins TRBV5-8 to TRBJ2-6; TRBD1 is a possible D gene (6 bases). Germline V gene sequence: CDR1 SGHTS, CDR2 YDEGEE. Trimming left V 4 bases short and J 2 bases short, with 16 bases between. The CDR3 runs 17 residues. CDR3: CASSARDKVAGANVLTF. The DNA of the CDR3 is TGTGCCAGCAGCGCCCGGGACAAGGTGGCTGGGGCCAACGTCCTGACTTTC. Filled out from reference TRBV5-8 and TRBJ2-6, the complete variable domain reads EAGVTQSPTHLIKTRGQQATLRCSPISGHTSVYWYQQALGLGLQFLLWYDEGEERNRGNFPPRFSGRQFPNYSSELNVNALELEDSALYLCASSARDKVAGANVLTFGAGSRLTVL.

V and J are TRBV7-8 and TRBJ1-1; the D gene is possibly TRBD1 (5 bases). There are 13 residues in the CDR3. The ends were cut back, 7 bases at V and 3 bases at J, with 12 bases in the middle. Germline loops: CDR1 SGHVS, CDR2 FQNEAQ. CDR3 sequence (DNA): TGTGCCAGCACCCGGGGGGGTTACACTGAAGCTTTCTTT. Its protein product is CASTRGGYTEAFF. Variable domain in full (rest from reference TRBV7-8 and TRBJ1-1): GAGVSQSPRYKVAKRGQDVALRCDPISGHVSLFWYQQALGQGPEFLTYFQNEAQLDKSGLPSDRFFAERPEGSVSTLKIQRTQQEDSAVYLCASTRGGYTEAFFGQGTRLTVV.

The V and J genes are TRBV18 and TRBJ2-2, with TRBD2 matching over 8 bases. The CDR3 is 16 amino acids. J lost 3 bases, V lost 1 base, and 4 bases had no gene match. Germline-derived CDR1 and CDR2 are KGHSH and LQKENI. CDR3 loop: CASSPRGGSDTGELFF. The CDR3 DNA follows: TGTGCCAGCTCACCACGCGGGGGGTCGGACACCGGGGAGCTGTTTTTT.

The chain employs TRBV29-1 and TRBJ2-7; TRBD1 aligns across 7 bases. Germline V lookup: CDR1 SQVTM, CDR2 ANQGSEA. This CDR3 contains 14 residues. Trimming took 2 bases from V and 3 from J; bases not matched to a gene: 7. CDR3 bases: TGCAGCGTTGAATTTGGGACAGCGAACTACGAGCAGTACTTC. The encoded protein is CSVEFGTANYEQYF.

The chain employs TRBV4-2 and TRBJ2-5, with a tentative D call TRBD1 (6 bases). The assigned J gene may be wrong: the sequence end matches TRBJ2-7 better. The CDR3 spans 12 residues. Per the germline V gene, CDR1 is LGHNA and CDR2 is YNFKEQ. CDR3 coding DNA: TGTGCCAGCTCTGGACAGACCTACGAGCAGTACTTC. Its protein product is CASSGQTYEQYF.

The rearrangement uses TRBV2 and TRBJ2-7; weak D call: TRBD2 (6 bases). V dropped 4 bases and J dropped 2 bases, with 9 bases sitting between them. The CDR3 has 13 residues. Per the germline V gene, CDR1 is SNHLY and CDR2 is FYNNEI. CDR3 loop: CASSGGVTYEQYF. DNA for the CDR3: TGTGCCAGCAGTGGGGGGGTGACCTACGAGCAGTACTTC.

The chain couples TRBV2 to TRBJ1-5; 7 nucleotides match TRBD1. CDR1 is SNHLY and CDR2 is FYNNEI in the germline V gene. V shed 4 bases and J 1 base; nucleotides not matched to a gene: 4. This CDR3 has 15 residues. The CDR3 nucleotides are TGTGCCAGCAGTGGAGACAGGGTAAGCAATCAGCCCCAGCATTTT. It specifies CASSGDRVSNQPQHF.

The V gene is TRBV19, the J gene TRBJ2-6; 8 nucleotides align to TRBD1. With 7 bases clipped from V and 3 bases from J, the junction kept 8 bases outside the gene matches. Germline CDR1 is LNHDA and CDR2 is SQIVND (reference sequence). CDR3 length: 16 amino acids. In DNA form, the CDR3 reads TGTGCCAGTAAGTTCAGGGGGCGCCTTGGGGCCAACGTCCTGACTTTC. Protein: CASKFRGRLGANVLTF.

In this sample, this clone turned up a few times. The chain has TRBV19 and TRBJ1-5, with 8 bases identical to TRBD1. This CDR3 region has 15 residues. V lost 2 bases to trimming and J lost 4 bases; unmatched junction nucleotides: 4. From germline, CDR1 is LNHDA and CDR2 SQIVND (reference sequence). The CDR3 spells CASSIMRTGNQPQHF. CDR3 sequence (DNA): TGTGCCAGTAGTATAATGAGGACAGGGAATCAGCCCCAGCATTTT.

V usage is TRBV6-5 and J usage is TRBJ2-5; TRBD1 is a possible D gene (5 bases). The CDR3 totals 14 residues. CDR1 MNHEY and CDR2 SVGAGI come from the germline V gene. Trimming removed 2 bases at V and 0 bases at J, with 7 bases between. The CDR3 DNA reads TGTGCCAGCAGTTACCTGGACAACCAAGAGACCCAGTACTTC. It specifies CASSYLDNQETQYF.

The CDR3 DNA reads TGTGCCACGGTAAGCGGGGGCCTTTCCTACAATGAGCAGTTCTTC. Amino acid sequence: CATVSGGLSYNEQFF. The chain has TRBV7-9 and TRBJ2-1; 8 bases are a match to TRBD2. The J segment lost 1 base and the V segment lost 10 bases, leaving 9 bases of the junction unmatched. CDR3 length equals 15 residues. Germline loops: CDR1 SEHNR, CDR2 FQNEAQ (reference sequence).

The chain links TRBV11-1 to TRBJ1-1; possibly TRBD1 for D (5 bases). The CDR3 covers 15 residues. Germline V gene data show CDR1 as SGHAT and CDR2 as FQDESV (reference sequence). The V and J ends lost 5 bases and 2 bases respectively, with 15 bases between them. The chain's CDR3 is CASSLGGVGNTEAFF. Here the CDR3 DNA reads TGTGCCAGCAGCCTCGGGGGGGTCGGCAACACTGAAGCTTTCTTT.

This chain joins TRBV7-2 and TRBJ2-4; no reliable D call. CDR1 SGHTA and CDR2 FQGNSA come from the germline V gene. Between the trimmed V and J ends, which lost 1 base and 1 base, there was a span of 5 bases. This CDR3 spans 14 amino acids. CDR3 in amino acids: CASSLDGAKNIQYF. The CDR3 coding sequence is TGTGCCAGCAGCTTAGACGGGGCCAAAAACATTCAGTACTTC.

The chain employs TRBV27 and TRBJ2-7, with a tentative D call TRBD2 (6 bases). The CDR3 is 19 amino acids. V gave up 5 bases and J gave up 1 base, with 27 bases separating them. In germline, CDR1 is MNHEY, CDR2 SMNVEV (reference sequence). CDR3 region: CASSVRPHPGKGRSYEQYF. The CDR3 DNA follows: TGTGCCAGCAGTGTTAGGCCCCATCCGGGAAAAGGGAGGTCCTACGAGCAGTACTTC.

This clone was seen once. The chain recombines TRBV9 with TRBJ2-2, with 7 bases fitting TRBD2. This CDR3 contains 16 residues. Germline V gives CDR1 SGDLS, CDR2 YYNGEE. V gave up 0 bases and J gave up 4 bases; unmatched junction bases: 6. CDR3 sequence: CASSVEVGRSTGELFF. The CDR3 DNA follows: TGTGCCAGCAGCGTAGAGGTCGGGAGGTCCACCGGGGAGCTGTTTTTT. Supplemented by reference TRBV9 and TRBJ2-2, the full variable domain reads DSGVTQTPKHLITATGQRVTLRCSPRSGDLSVYWYQQSLDQGLQFLIQYYNGEERAKGNILERFSAQQFPDLHSELNLSSLELGDSALYFCASSVEVGRSTGELFFGEGSRLTVL.

The rearrangement joins TRBV7-3 to TRBJ2-5, with TRBD1 matching over 7 bases. The CDR3 extends over 13 amino acids. Trimming at V came to 4 bases and at J to 9 bases, leaving 8 bases not matched to a gene. Germline V lookup: CDR1 SGHTA, CDR2 FQGTGA. CDR3 DNA sequence: TGTGCCAGCAGCTACCAGGGGGTAGTGGCCCAGTACTTC. Protein product: CASSYQGVVAQYF.

This chain connects TRBV27 to TRBJ2-5; 12 nucleotides line up with TRBD2. CDR1 MNHEY and CDR2 SMNVEV come from the germline V gene (reference sequence). This CDR3 contains 15 residues. V lost 6 bases and J lost 4; bases outside the gene matches: 6. This chain's CDR3 is CASSIPSGGAETQYF. For the CDR3, the DNA is TGTGCCAGCAGCATCCCTAGCGGGGGGGCAGAGACCCAGTACTTC.

J is TRBJ2-5 and V is TRBV18; D is possibly TRBD1 (5 bases). V lost 2 bases, J lost 2 bases, and 18 bases lay in between. The CDR3 consists of 17 residues. The V gene's germline CDR1 is KGHSH and CDR2 LQKENI. CDR3: CASSPGASRSGQETQYF. The CDR3 bases are TGTGCCAGCTCACCAGGGGCGAGTAGGTCAGGGCAAGAGACCCAGTACTTC.